The T cell receptor (beta chain) described here comes from a study of cytomegalovirus exposure and HLA in healthy donors. In the study overall: A data release that came early held some 79 million unique TCRs from HLA-typed donors. General study results and limits: Sequencing likely produced, as an artifact, a cluster of highly shared sequence variants. A few chains tied to CMV proved CMV antigen-specific in vitro. Rare TCR sequences predominated, though certain public TCRs were found in many donors.

The CDR3 runs 16 residues. Germline lookup yields CDR1 SGDLS and CDR2 YYNGEE. V gave up 2 bases and J gave up 4 bases, with 18 bases separating them. In its sample, this clone was seen once. Its antigen is undetermined. PCR employed 60 Vbeta and 13 Jbeta primers. Profiled with immunoSEQ multiplex PCR; TCRdb holds only in-frame clones, not every one. The sample yields about 160,000 clones, around 88% seen once. The sequencing sample was made of PBMCs. This receptor was taken from a young woman in good health and CMV-seronegative. The genes are TRBV9 and TRBJ1-2; possible D gene TRBD1, 5 bases. CDR3 residues: CASSVRDYTGGYGYTF. The CDR3, as DNA: TGTGCCAGCAGCGTCCGGGACTACACTGGGGGCTATGGCTACACCTTC.